This T cell receptor beta chain was found in a study of beta chain features in type 1 diabetes. General study points: TCRB CDR3s were moderately but significantly shorter in Type 1 diabetes patients in all four CD4+ subsets.

This clone was recorded a few times. What it recognizes is unknown. cDNA synthesis used the whole RNA isolate, giving expressed TCRB sequences. Only in-frame clones appear in the TCRdb table, and some are missing; sequencing was by immunoSEQ multiplex PCR. The sample holds about 260,000 clones, approximately 24% seen once. The germline V gene has CDR1 SGHTA and CDR2 FQGTGA. This CDR3 region has 16 residues. The ends were cut back, 2 bases at V and 0 bases at J, with 11 bases in the middle. V is TRBV7-3 and J is TRBJ2-1, with D possibly TRBD2 on 6 matching bases. This clonotype was sampled from a woman between 25 and 40 years old with type 1 diabetes. The specimen was naive CD4+ T cells from blood. CDR3: CASSLEGLNSYNEQFF. The CDR3 coding sequence is TGTGCCAGCAGCTTAGAGGGACTCAACTCCTACAATGAGCAGTTCTTC.